Listed below are T cell receptor beta chains from one sample, sequenced in a study of blood T cell repertoires in COVID-19. Profiling relied on immunoSEQ multiplex PCR, and the TCRdb table lists in-frame clones only, not all of them. Found here are over 130,000 clones, around nine tenths of them singletons; the top ten hold about 5.6%. Sequenced sample: peripheral blood. Receptor source: a human donor in a cohort sampled during active COVID-19. The CDR3 runs from the conserved cysteine through the conserved F or W. The D gene is left open where the match is weak. Size is omitted from some rows. Given values are once, few, many or a class for expanded clones.

v_gene: TRBV10-1
abundance: -
j_gene: TRBJ2-3
d_gene: -
CDR3nt: TGCGCCAGCAGTGAGTCGGTCGCGGATTTAACAGATACGCAGTATTTT
CDR3aa: CASSESVADLTDTQYF

v_gene: TRBV10-2
abundance: few
j_gene: TRBJ1-2
d_gene: TRBD1
CDR3nt: TGCGCCAGCAGTGAGTCGGCGGACAGGGGCTATGGCTACACCTTC
CDR3aa: CASSESADRGYGYTF

v_gene: TRBV19
abundance: -
j_gene: TRBJ1-1
d_gene: -
CDR3nt: TGTGCCACCCTAAACAGGGTCAGCACTGAAGCTTTCTTT
CDR3aa: CATLNRVSTEAFF

v_gene: TRBV5-6
abundance: -
j_gene: TRBJ2-5
d_gene: -
CDR3nt: TGTGCCAGCAGCTTGAGGCAGGCGAACCAAGAGACCCAGTACTTC
CDR3aa: CASSLRQANQETQYF

v_gene: TRBV7-2
abundance: -
j_gene: TRBJ2-3
d_gene: TRBD2
CDR3nt: TGTGCCAGCAGCGTAGCCGGGGAGGGGCTAAGCCAAGATACGCAGTATTTT
CDR3aa: CASSVAGEGLSQDTQYF

v_gene: TRBV15
abundance: -
j_gene: TRBJ1-4
d_gene: -
CDR3nt: TGTGCCACCAGCAGAGGGGGGGGACATAATGAAAAACTGTTTTTT
CDR3aa: CATSRGGGHNEKLFF

v_gene: TRBV15
abundance: -
j_gene: TRBJ2-5
d_gene: TRBD1
CDR3nt: TGTGCCACCAGCAGAGAGGGGCCCCAGGGGGCCGGAGAGACCCAGTACTTC
CDR3aa: CATSREGPQGAGETQYF

v_gene: TRBV24-1
abundance: -
j_gene: TRBJ2-5
d_gene: -
CDR3nt: TGTGCCACCAGAGAGGGTAGTCGAGAGACCCAGTACTTC
CDR3aa: CATREGSRETQYF

v_gene: TRBV19
abundance: few
j_gene: TRBJ2-1
d_gene: TRBD2
CDR3nt: TGTGCCAGTACCCCCCCAGGGAGCGGGGCCTACAATGAGCAGTTCTTC
CDR3aa: CASTPPGSGAYNEQFF

v_gene: TRBV27
abundance: -
j_gene: TRBJ1-2
d_gene: -
CDR3nt: TGTGCTAGCAGCCGTGGACTTAACTATGGCTACACCTTC
CDR3aa: CASSRGLNYGYTF

v_gene: TRBV2
abundance: -
j_gene: TRBJ2-7
d_gene: TRBD2
CDR3nt: TGTGCCAGCAGGGGACTAGCCTCAAATGGCGAGCAGTACTTC
CDR3aa: CASRGLASNGEQYF

v_gene: TRBV27
abundance: -
j_gene: TRBJ2-1
d_gene: TRBD1
CDR3nt: TGTGCCAGCAGTTTCCCGGGACAGGGCAACAATGAGCAGTTCTTC
CDR3aa: CASSFPGQGNNEQFF

v_gene: TRBV18
abundance: -
j_gene: TRBJ2-1
d_gene: TRBD1
CDR3nt: TGTGCCAGCTCGCCCGACAGGGTGGATGAGCAGTTCTTC
CDR3aa: CASSPDRVDEQFF

v_gene: TRBV30
abundance: -
j_gene: TRBJ2-2
d_gene: TRBD2
CDR3nt: TGTGCCTGGAGTGTGATACTAGCGGGGGAGCTGTTTTTT
CDR3aa: CAWSVILAGELFF

v_gene: TRBV7-9
abundance: -
j_gene: TRBJ1-1
d_gene: TRBD1
CDR3nt: TGTGCCAGCAGCCTGCGGACAGGGCGCACTGAAGCTTTCTTT
CDR3aa: CASSLRTGRTEAFF

v_gene: TRBV18
abundance: -
j_gene: TRBJ1-3
d_gene: -
CDR3nt: TGTGCCAGCTCACCGGATGACAGGTTTGAGTCTGGAAACACCATATATTTT
CDR3aa: CASSPDDRFESGNTIYF

v_gene: TRBV7-6
abundance: -
j_gene: TRBJ1-5
d_gene: -
CDR3nt: TGTGCCAGCCTGGCGGGACGGTCCAGCAATCAGCCCCAGCATTTT
CDR3aa: CASLAGRSSNQPQHF

v_gene: TRBV18
abundance: few
j_gene: TRBJ2-2
d_gene: -
CDR3nt: TGTGCCAGCTCACCCCAAAGCCAGGCCGGGGAGCTGTTTTTT
CDR3aa: CASSPQSQAGELFF

v_gene: TRBV2
abundance: -
j_gene: TRBJ2-5
d_gene: -
CDR3nt: TGTGCCAGCAAAGCCCGGGGCCAAGAGACCCAGTACTTC
CDR3aa: CASKARGQETQYF

v_gene: TRBV28
abundance: -
j_gene: TRBJ2-1
d_gene: -
CDR3nt: TGTGCCAGCAGTACCCGTTTGGCAGGGGAGTTCTCCTACAATGAGCAGTTCTTC
CDR3aa: CASSTRLAGEFSYNEQFF

v_gene: TRBV30
abundance: few
j_gene: TRBJ1-2
d_gene: TRBD1
CDR3nt: TGTGCCTGGGCCTCCGGGACAGGATATGGCTACACCTTC
CDR3aa: CAWASGTGYGYTF

v_gene: TRBV9
abundance: -
j_gene: TRBJ1-1
d_gene: -
CDR3nt: TGTGCCAGCACCGTGGGAGGGGAGAACACTGAAGCTTTCTTT
CDR3aa: CASTVGGENTEAFF

v_gene: TRBV30
abundance: -
j_gene: TRBJ2-7
d_gene: TRBD2
CDR3nt: TGTGCCTCCTCCGGGACTAGCGGGATCCCCGGGCTTTACGAGCAGTACTTC
CDR3aa: CASSGTSGIPGLYEQYF

v_gene: TRBV2
abundance: -
j_gene: TRBJ2-1
d_gene: -
CDR3nt: TGTGCCAGCAGCGGACAGAACTACAATGAGCAGTTCTTC
CDR3aa: CASSGQNYNEQFF

v_gene: TRBV28
abundance: -
j_gene: TRBJ1-3
d_gene: -
CDR3nt: TGTGCCAGCAGTTTTGACATCTCTGGAAACACCATATATTTT
CDR3aa: CASSFDISGNTIYF

v_gene: TRBV6-5
abundance: -
j_gene: TRBJ1-1
d_gene: TRBD1
CDR3nt: TGTGCCAGCAGACAGGACAGGGGTAAGGGCACTGAAGCTTTCTTT
CDR3aa: CASRQDRGKGTEAFF

v_gene: TRBV9
abundance: -
j_gene: TRBJ1-1
d_gene: -
CDR3nt: TGTGCCAGCAGCCAGGGGTGGAACACTGAAGCTTTCTTT
CDR3aa: CASSQGWNTEAFF

v_gene: TRBV5-1
abundance: once
j_gene: TRBJ2-2
d_gene: TRBD1
CDR3nt: TGCGCCAGCAGCTGGGGACAGGGACAAGGCGGGGAGCTGTTTTTT
CDR3aa: CASSWGQGQGGELFF

v_gene: TRBV4-1
abundance: -
j_gene: TRBJ1-5
d_gene: -
CDR3nt: TGCGCCAGCAGCCAATCACAGGTTAGCAATCAGCCCCAGCATTTT
CDR3aa: CASSQSQVSNQPQHF

v_gene: TRBV3-1/TRBV3-2
abundance: once
j_gene: TRBJ2-7
d_gene: -
CDR3nt: TGTGCCAGCAGCCGAGGGCGCCACGAGCAGTACTTC
CDR3aa: CASSRGRHEQYF

v_gene: TRBV5-4
abundance: many
j_gene: TRBJ1-1
d_gene: TRBD1
CDR3nt: TGTGCCAGCAGCCGGACAGGGACGACAGAAGCTTTCTTT
CDR3aa: CASSRTGTTEAFF

v_gene: TRBV7-9
abundance: -
j_gene: TRBJ2-3
d_gene: -
CDR3nt: TGTGCCAGCAGCTTAGGCGCGGATACGCAGTATTTT
CDR3aa: CASSLGADTQYF

v_gene: TRBV18
abundance: -
j_gene: TRBJ2-3
d_gene: TRBD1
CDR3nt: TGTGCCAGCTCACCAAACTTAGGACAGGGGGACACAGATACGCAGTATTTT
CDR3aa: CASSPNLGQGDTDTQYF

v_gene: TRBV3-1/TRBV3-2
abundance: once
j_gene: TRBJ1-3
d_gene: -
CDR3nt: TGTGCCAGCAGCCAAGGAGGTCTCCCCAACCGGGGAAACACCATATATTTT
CDR3aa: CASSQGGLPNRGNTIYF

v_gene: TRBV19
abundance: -
j_gene: TRBJ2-5
d_gene: TRBD2
CDR3nt: TGTGCCAGTAATCGCCGGGAGGGGCTAGAGACCCAGTACTTC
CDR3aa: CASNRREGLETQYF

v_gene: TRBV12-3/TRBV12-4
abundance: few
j_gene: TRBJ2-2
d_gene: -
CDR3nt: TGTGCCAGCAGCATGAACACCGGGGAGCTGTTTTTT
CDR3aa: CASSMNTGELFF

v_gene: TRBV10-1
abundance: -
j_gene: TRBJ2-5
d_gene: TRBD1
CDR3nt: TGCGCCAGCAGTGACTCGACAGGGGCCCAAGAGACCCAGTACTTC
CDR3aa: CASSDSTGAQETQYF

v_gene: TRBV5-4
abundance: -
j_gene: TRBJ1-1
d_gene: -
CDR3nt: TGTGCCAGCAGCTTGGGGGGAGAGTTGGGGAACACTGAAGCTTTCTTT
CDR3aa: CASSLGGELGNTEAFF

v_gene: TRBV7-9
abundance: -
j_gene: TRBJ2-4
d_gene: -
CDR3nt: TGTGCCAGCAGCTTATTAGGGGCAGCTCACATTCAGTACTTC
CDR3aa: CASSLLGAAHIQYF

v_gene: TRBV5-1
abundance: -
j_gene: TRBJ2-7
d_gene: TRBD2
CDR3nt: TGCGCCAGCAGCTTGGCCCGAGGAGCGGGGGTTACCTACGAGCAGTACTTC
CDR3aa: CASSLARGAGVTYEQYF

v_gene: TRBV29-1
abundance: once
j_gene: TRBJ2-2
d_gene: -
CDR3nt: TGCAGCGTTGCTAGTATGAACACCGGGGAGCTGTTTTTT
CDR3aa: CSVASMNTGELFF

v_gene: TRBV19
abundance: -
j_gene: TRBJ2-7
d_gene: TRBD1
CDR3nt: TGTGCCAGTAGCATCGCAGGGGGCCCCTACGAGCAGTACTTC
CDR3aa: CASSIAGGPYEQYF

v_gene: TRBV6-2/TRBV6-3
abundance: -
j_gene: TRBJ2-3
d_gene: -
CDR3nt: TGTGCCAGCAGTTACCCCGGACAGACAGATACGCAGTATTTT
CDR3aa: CASSYPGQTDTQYF

v_gene: TRBV7-3
abundance: -
j_gene: TRBJ1-6
d_gene: -
CDR3nt: TGTGCCAGCAGCCCCGTTTCAGGGTCACCCCTCCACTTT
CDR3aa: CASSPVSGSPLHF

v_gene: TRBV19
abundance: -
j_gene: TRBJ2-5
d_gene: -
CDR3nt: TGTGCCAGTAGTATAAGTCAGGGGGAGACCCAGTACTTC
CDR3aa: CASSISQGETQYF

v_gene: TRBV28
abundance: -
j_gene: TRBJ2-5
d_gene: -
CDR3nt: TGTGCCAGCAGTGGCGGAGGGTGGGCGACCCAGTACTTC
CDR3aa: CASSGGGWATQYF

v_gene: TRBV15
abundance: -
j_gene: TRBJ2-7
d_gene: -
CDR3nt: TGTGCCACCAGCAGAGAGTCGGCAGGGTACGAGCAGTACTTC
CDR3aa: CATSRESAGYEQYF

v_gene: TRBV7-8
abundance: -
j_gene: TRBJ1-1
d_gene: -
CDR3nt: TGTGCCAGCAGCTTAGCCATCGAGGCTTTCTTT
CDR3aa: CASSLAIEAFF

v_gene: TRBV5-1
abundance: -
j_gene: TRBJ2-7
d_gene: TRBD2
CDR3nt: TGCGCCAGCAGCTTCTTAACGGCCGGGACTAGCGGGGGTTCCTACGAGCAGTACTTC
CDR3aa: CASSFLTAGTSGGSYEQYF

v_gene: TRBV5-4
abundance: -
j_gene: TRBJ2-2
d_gene: -
CDR3nt: TGTGCCAGCAGCTCCATAGCGGCCCGGAGCCCCGGGGAGCTGTTTTTT
CDR3aa: CASSSIAARSPGELFF

v_gene: TRBV4-1
abundance: -
j_gene: TRBJ2-3
d_gene: TRBD2
CDR3nt: TGCGCCAGCAGCCTAAAGCGGGGGAGGATAGATACGCAGTATTTT
CDR3aa: CASSLKRGRIDTQYF

v_gene: TRBV5-6
abundance: -
j_gene: TRBJ2-7
d_gene: -
CDR3nt: TGTGCCAGCAGCCCTAATGGACAGTACGCTACCTACGAGCAGTACTTC
CDR3aa: CASSPNGQYATYEQYF

v_gene: TRBV5-1
abundance: -
j_gene: TRBJ2-1
d_gene: TRBD1
CDR3nt: TGCGCCAGCAGCTTGGACTCGACAGGGGCAATCTATGAGCAGTTCTTC
CDR3aa: CASSLDSTGAIYEQFF